These 25 T cell receptor beta chains share one sample of origin, sequenced in a study of identical twins. TCRdb itself ran the 5' RACE reads through MiXCR, one entry per CDR3 protein. The data show about 470,000 distinct CDR3 sequences, about 24% seen once. The sample also formed part of further work on T cells expressing NK-cell markers.

Sequenced sample: CD4+ T cells sorted from blood. The source of these receptors is a woman under 30 in good health.

This clonotype showed up just once. The V gene is TRBV7-8, the J gene TRBJ2-7, with TRBD1 as a possible D gene (6 bases). V lost 1 base and J lost 4, with 14 bases in between. The CDR3 spans 15 residues. Germline V gene data show CDR1 as SGHVS and CDR2 as FQNEAQ. CDR3 nucleotide sequence: TGTGCCAGCAGCTTAGGCGCAGGGGTCGGGTACGAGCAGTACTTC. It specifies CASSLGAGVGYEQYF.

This chain connects TRBV20-1 to TRBJ2-7; D is uncertain. CDR3 length: 12 amino acids. V was pared by 2 bases and J by 6 bases, with 11 bases between. CDR1 DFQATT and CDR2 SNEGSKA come from the germline V gene (reference sequence). The CDR3 nucleotides are TGCAGTGCTAGACAAAACACGGCCGAGCAGTACTTC. Its translation: CSARQNTAEQYF.

This clonotype was seen repeatedly, ten times or more. The CDR3 DNA is TGTGCCAGCAGCTTCGTAGACGGGAGGGACGACGAGCAGTACTTC. It specifies CASSFVDGRDDEQYF. This chain joins TRBV11-2 and TRBJ2-7, with 8 bases fitting TRBD2. CDR3 size: 15 residues. Germline lookup yields CDR1 SGHAT and CDR2 FQNNGV. J gave up 5 bases and V 3 bases, and 9 bases lay outside the gene matches.

The chain has TRBV11-3 and TRBJ2-2; TRBD1 aligns across 7 bases. V lost 10 bases and J lost 4; bases outside the gene matches: 6. The CDR3 is made up of 13 amino acids. The germline gives CDR1 SGHNT, CDR2 YENEEA. CDR3 in DNA: TGTGCCACCCGACAGGGCGTCACCGGGGAGCTGTTTTTT. Translation: CATRQGVTGELFF.

This clonotype was detected only a few times. The rearrangement joins TRBV6-2 or TRBV6-3 to TRBJ1-5; 8 positions agree with TRBD1. The trim removed 6 bases at V and 4 bases at J, leaving 8 bases unmatched. From germline, CDR1 is MNHEY and CDR2 SVGEGT. The CDR3 covers 15 residues. The CDR3 region has the DNA TGTGCCAGCAGACGGATGGACAGGGAGAATCAGCCCCAGCATTTT. It specifies CASRRMDRENQPQHF.

This chain connects TRBV25-1 to TRBJ1-6; D call uncertain. Germline lookup yields CDR1 MGHDK and CDR2 SYGVNS. The length of the CDR3 is 14 residues. Between the trimmed V and J ends, which lost 3 bases and 11 bases, there was a span of 14 bases. CDR3 loop: CASSEVGTWAPLHF. CDR3 nucleotides: TGTGCCAGCAGTGAGGTGGGTACTTGGGCACCCCTCCACTTT. Drawing the rest from reference TRBV25-1 and TRBJ1-6, the complete variable domain is EADIYQTPRYLVIGTGKKITLECSQTMGHDKMYWYQQDPGMELHLIHYSYGVNSTEKGDLSSESTVSRIRTEHFPLTLESARPSHTSQYLCASSEVGTWAPLHFGNGTRLTVT.

A few counts support this clonotype. The chain combines TRBV20-1 with TRBJ2-1, with 12 bases that match TRBD2. Germline loops: CDR1 DFQATT, CDR2 SNEGSKA (reference sequence). The CDR3 is 18 residues long. V was clipped by 6 bases and J by 3 bases; unmatched bases: 15. CDR3 protein: CSALTSGGLYKGYNEQFF. The CDR3, as DNA: TGCAGTGCCCTAACTAGCGGGGGGTTGTATAAGGGCTACAATGAGCAGTTCTTC.

The chain carries TRBV29-1 and TRBJ1-4; possibly TRBD1 for D (6 bases). The CDR3 contains 12 residues. Trimming shortened V by 4 bases and J by 8 bases, and 11 bases separated the two germline ends. The V gene's germline CDR1 is SQVTM and CDR2 ANQGSEA. CDR3 nucleotides: TGCAGCGTTGTACAGGGAGGGGAAAAACTGTTTTTT. Its protein is CSVVQGGEKLFF.

The V and J genes are TRBV11-2 and TRBJ2-3; D is ambiguous. Trimming left V 1 base short and J 6 bases short, with 8 bases between. Germline-derived CDR1 and CDR2 are SGHAT and FQNNGV. The CDR3 length is 13 residues. The CDR3 region is CASSLVGLDTQYF. As DNA, the CDR3 is TGTGCCAGCAGCTTAGTAGGTCTGGATACGCAGTATTTT.

The chain has TRBV6-5 and TRBJ2-3; D call uncertain. This CDR3 has 12 amino acids. Germline V gene lookup returns CDR1 MNHEY and CDR2 SVGAGI. Trimming took 7 bases from V and 2 from J, leaving 7 bases between them. CDR3 in amino acids: CASKGNTDTQYF. In nucleotides, the CDR3 is TGTGCCAGCAAAGGGAACACAGATACGCAGTATTTT.

This chain links TRBV7-9 with TRBJ1-2; maybe TRBD1 (5 bases). The germline V gene has CDR1 SEHNR and CDR2 FQNEAQ (reference sequence). This CDR3 is built from 14 residues. V lost 4 bases and J 4 bases, leaving 13 bases between the germline ends. The CDR3 region has the DNA TGTGCCAGCAGCTCTCTGGACACGGCCTATGGCTACACCTTC. It translates to CASSSLDTAYGYTF. Variable domain in full (rest from reference TRBV7-9 and TRBJ1-2): DTGVSQNPRHKITKRGQNVTFRCDPISEHNRLYWYRQTLGQGPEFLTYFQNEAQLEKSRLLSDRFSAERPKGSFSTLEIQRTEQGDSAMYLCASSSLDTAYGYTFGSGTRLTVV.

This clonotype was counted a few times. The gene calls are TRBV29-1 and TRBJ2-3; 9 bases map to TRBD2. Trimming at V came to 1 base and at J to 1 base, leaving 3 bases not matched to a gene. Germline CDR1 SQVTM, CDR2 ANQGSEA. There are 15 residues in the CDR3. The CDR3 sequence: CSVEGIAGGTDTQYF. The CDR3 nucleotides read TGCAGCGTTGAAGGGATAGCGGGAGGCACAGATACGCAGTATTTT.

V gene TRBV5-1 combines with J gene TRBJ1-4, with 9 positions matching TRBD1. The CDR3 runs 15 residues. V gave up 4 bases and J gave up 8 bases; unmatched junction bases: 9. Looked up from germline, CDR1 is SGHRS and CDR2 is YFSETQ. The CDR3 spells CASSHQGQGGEKLFF. In DNA, the CDR3 is TGCGCCAGCAGCCACCAGGGACAGGGAGGCGAAAAACTGTTTTTT.

This clonotype was recorded many times. The chain joins TRBV12-3 or TRBV12-4 to TRBJ2-7, with 12 bases identical to TRBD2. V dropped 6 bases and J dropped 3; count of bases not matched to a gene: 3. The CDR3 runs to 14 residues. This CDR3 is CASRRTSGVYEQYF. CDR3 coding DNA: TGTGCCAGCAGGAGGACTAGCGGGGTCTACGAGCAGTACTTC.

The CDR3 nucleotides are TGTGCCAGCACCATGCGTACTAGCGGGTTGTCCGATACGCAGTATTTT. Protein sequence: CASTMRTSGLSDTQYF. The J gene is TRBJ2-3, the V gene TRBV6-1; 9 nucleotides agree with TRBD2. V lost 7 bases to trimming and J lost 6 bases; unmatched junction nucleotides: 14. Looked up from germline, CDR1 is MNHNS and CDR2 is SASEGT. This CDR3 has 16 residues.

This clonotype was recorded at least ten times. The CDR3 region is CASSPIDRGANYGYTF. Written as DNA, the CDR3 is TGCGCCAGCAGCCCAATAGACAGGGGGGCTAACTATGGCTACACCTTC. The rearrangement uses TRBV5-1 and TRBJ1-2; TRBD1 matches 9 bases. CDR3 length equals 16 residues. With 4 bases clipped from V and 0 bases from J, the junction kept 7 bases outside the gene matches. Per the germline V gene, CDR1 is SGHRS and CDR2 is YFSETQ.

This clonotype was counted only a few times. The chain employs TRBV12-5 and TRBJ2-1; TRBD1 agrees at 8 bases. The junction had 19 bases not matched to a gene; V was cut back by 7 bases and J by 8 bases. The CDR3 is 17 residues long. CDR1 LGHNT and CDR2 FRNRAP come from the germline V gene. In nucleotides, the CDR3 is TGTGCTAGTGCCGACGGACAGGGTATAATCGTGCAGCATGAGCAGTTCTTC. Its translation is CASADGQGIIVQHEQFF.

This rearrangement joins TRBV9 to TRBJ2-3, with 9 nucleotides matching TRBD2. In germline, CDR1 is SGDLS, CDR2 YYNGEE. After removal of 1 base from V and 5 bases from J, the junction contained 2 bases not matched to a gene. CDR3 length: 14 amino acids. CDR3 sequence reads: CASSVLAGQDTQYF. CDR3 nucleotides: TGTGCCAGCAGCGTACTAGCGGGGCAAGATACGCAGTATTTT.

This chain uses TRBV3-1 with TRBJ1-1; no firm D call. The V end was cut by 4 bases, the J end by 11 bases, with 11 bases between. This CDR3 spans 11 amino acids. CDR1 LGHDT and CDR2 YNNKEL come from the germline V gene (reference sequence). CDR3 DNA: TGTGCCAGCAGCCTCAGTGGTTCGGCTTTCTTT. It translates to CASSLSGSAFF.

This clonotype was recorded only once. The chain recombines TRBV6-1 with TRBJ2-4, with D perhaps TRBD1 (6 bases). This CDR3 comprises 14 residues. Germline CDR1 is MNHNS and CDR2 is SASEGT. The V and J ends lost 2 bases and 7 bases respectively, with 12 bases between them. The CDR3 sequence: CASSEWTVENIQYF. CDR3 sequence (DNA): TGTGCCAGCAGTGAATGGACAGTAGAGAACATTCAGTACTTC.

Only a few counts were recorded for this clonotype. V and J are TRBV3-1 and TRBJ2-3; 8 bases line up with TRBD1. The CDR3 has 15 residues. V lost 2 bases and J lost 3; bases outside the gene matches: 4. CDR1 is LGHDT and CDR2 is YNNKEL in the germline V gene (reference sequence). The CDR3 loop reads CASSQPDRVTDTQYF. CDR3 coding DNA: TGTGCCAGCAGCCAACCGGACAGGGTAACAGATACGCAGTATTTT.

This clonotype was picked up a small number of times. The chain recombines TRBV10-3 with TRBJ2-5, with D possibly called TRBD1 or TRBD2 (6 bases each). This CDR3 is built from 16 residues. The ends were cut back, 0 bases at V and 4 bases at J, with 15 bases in the middle. The germline CDR1 and CDR2 sequences are ENHRY and SYGVKD. Here the CDR3 DNA reads TGTGCCATCAGTGAGTCGACTACCGGGGGCGCAGAGACCCAGTACTTC. This gives the protein CAISESTTGGAETQYF.

This clonotype was found a few times. The chain combines TRBV6-6 with TRBJ1-1; D remains ambiguous. This CDR3 region has 12 residues. Germline lookup yields CDR1 MNHNY and CDR2 SVGAGI (reference sequence). V was clipped by 7 bases and J by 0 bases, with 6 bases between them. The CDR3 protein is CASTRVNTEAFF. The DNA of the CDR3 is TGTGCCAGCACACGGGTGAACACTGAAGCTTTCTTT.

This clonotype came up a few times. The chain joins TRBV25-1 to TRBJ2-5; 13 bases line up with TRBD2. The germline V gene encodes CDR1 MGHDK and CDR2 SYGVNS. Trimming at V came to 6 bases and at J to 5 bases, leaving 6 bases not matched to a gene. This CDR3 spans 15 amino acids. CDR3 protein: CASRGLAGVWETQYF. In DNA, the CDR3 is TGTGCCAGCAGAGGACTAGCGGGAGTCTGGGAGACCCAGTACTTC.

The chain employs TRBV3-1 and TRBJ2-3, with TRBD2 as a possible D gene (5 bases). This CDR3 contains 15 residues. Between the trimmed V and J ends, which lost 1 base and 4 bases, there was a span of 12 bases. CDR1 and CDR2 from the germline V gene are LGHDT and YNNKEL (reference sequence). The CDR3 bases are TGTGCCAGCAGCCAAGCGGGGTACCCGGCAGATACGCAGTATTTT. This encodes CASSQAGYPADTQYF.